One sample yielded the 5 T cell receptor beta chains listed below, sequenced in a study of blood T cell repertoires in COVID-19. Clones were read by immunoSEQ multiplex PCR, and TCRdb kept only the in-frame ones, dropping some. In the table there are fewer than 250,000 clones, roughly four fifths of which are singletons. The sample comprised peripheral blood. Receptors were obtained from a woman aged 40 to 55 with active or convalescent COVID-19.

This CDR3 reads CASSELGQGTNYGYTF. For the CDR3, the DNA is TGTGCCAGCAGTGAACTCGGACAGGGAACTAACTATGGCTACACCTTC. The chain has TRBV6-1 and TRBJ1-2, with 8 bases lining up with TRBD1. The germline V gene has CDR1 MNHNS and CDR2 SASEGT. After removal of 2 bases from V and 0 bases from J, the junction contained 5 bases not matched to a gene. This CDR3 has 16 residues.

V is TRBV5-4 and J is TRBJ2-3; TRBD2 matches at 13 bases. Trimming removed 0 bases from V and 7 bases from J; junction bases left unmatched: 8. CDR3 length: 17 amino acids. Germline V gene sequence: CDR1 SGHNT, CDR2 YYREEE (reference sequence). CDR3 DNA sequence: TGTGCCAGCAGCTTGGTCCGGACTAGCGGGAGCCTTAATACGCAGTATTTT. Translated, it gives CASSLVRTSGSLNTQYF.

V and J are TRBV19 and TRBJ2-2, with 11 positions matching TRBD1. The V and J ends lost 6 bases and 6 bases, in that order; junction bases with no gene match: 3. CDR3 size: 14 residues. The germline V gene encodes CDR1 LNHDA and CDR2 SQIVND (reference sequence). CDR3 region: CASRWDRGSGELFF. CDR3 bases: TGTGCCAGTAGGTGGGACAGGGGGTCCGGGGAGCTGTTTTTT.

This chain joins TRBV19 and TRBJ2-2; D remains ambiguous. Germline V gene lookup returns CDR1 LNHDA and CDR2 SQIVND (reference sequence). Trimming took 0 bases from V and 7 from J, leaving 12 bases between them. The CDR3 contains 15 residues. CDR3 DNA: TGTGCCAGTAGTATAGAGTACATATCTGGCGGGGAGCTGTTTTTT. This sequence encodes CASSIEYISGGELFF.

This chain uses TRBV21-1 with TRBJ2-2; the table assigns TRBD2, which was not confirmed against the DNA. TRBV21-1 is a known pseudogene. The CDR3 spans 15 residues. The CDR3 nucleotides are TGTGCCAGCAACAACAAGGGAGCGAACACCGGGGAGCTGTTTTTT. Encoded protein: CASNNKGANTGELFF.